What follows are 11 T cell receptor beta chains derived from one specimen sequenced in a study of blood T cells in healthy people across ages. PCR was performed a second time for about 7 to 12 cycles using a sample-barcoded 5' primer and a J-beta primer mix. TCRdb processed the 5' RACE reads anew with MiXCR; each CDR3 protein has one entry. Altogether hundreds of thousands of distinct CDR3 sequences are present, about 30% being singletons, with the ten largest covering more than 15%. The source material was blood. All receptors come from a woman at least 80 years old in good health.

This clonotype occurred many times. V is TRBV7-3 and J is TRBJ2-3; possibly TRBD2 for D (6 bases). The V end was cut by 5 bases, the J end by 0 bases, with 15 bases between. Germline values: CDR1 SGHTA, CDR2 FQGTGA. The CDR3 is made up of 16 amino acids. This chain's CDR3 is CASSEVGGFSTDTQYF. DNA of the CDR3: TGTGCCAGCAGCGAAGTGGGGGGATTTAGCACAGATACGCAGTATTTT.

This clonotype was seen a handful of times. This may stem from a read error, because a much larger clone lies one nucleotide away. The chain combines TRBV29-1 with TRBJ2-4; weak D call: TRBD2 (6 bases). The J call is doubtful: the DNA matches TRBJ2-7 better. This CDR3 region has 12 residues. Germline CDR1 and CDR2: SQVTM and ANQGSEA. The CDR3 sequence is CSVRQGGYEQYF. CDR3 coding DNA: TGCAGCGTAAGGCAGGGAGGCTACGAGCAGTACTTC.

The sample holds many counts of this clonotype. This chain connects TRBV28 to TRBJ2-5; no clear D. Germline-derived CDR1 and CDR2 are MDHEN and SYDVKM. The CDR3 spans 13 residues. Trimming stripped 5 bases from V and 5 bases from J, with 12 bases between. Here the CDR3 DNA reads TGTGCCAGCAGTCTCGGTTCTTTGGAGACCCAGTACTTC. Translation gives CASSLGSLETQYF. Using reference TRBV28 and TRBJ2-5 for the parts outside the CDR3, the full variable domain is DVKVTQSSRYLVKRTGEKVFLECVQDMDHENMFWYRQDPGLGLRLIYFSYDVKMKEKGDIPEGYSVSREKKERFSLILESASTNQTSMYLCASSLGSLETQYFGPGTRLLVL.

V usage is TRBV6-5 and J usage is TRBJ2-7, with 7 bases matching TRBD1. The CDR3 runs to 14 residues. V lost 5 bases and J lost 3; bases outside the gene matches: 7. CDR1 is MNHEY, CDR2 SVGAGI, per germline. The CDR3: CASSANPGGYEQYF. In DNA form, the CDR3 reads TGTGCCAGCAGTGCAAACCCAGGGGGCTACGAGCAGTACTTC.

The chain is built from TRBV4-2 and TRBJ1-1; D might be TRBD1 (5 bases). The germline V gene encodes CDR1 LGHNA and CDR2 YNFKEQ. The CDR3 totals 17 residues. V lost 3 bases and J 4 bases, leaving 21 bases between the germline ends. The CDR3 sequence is CASSQRGAGARGTEAFF. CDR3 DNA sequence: TGTGCCAGCAGCCAGCGTGGGGCAGGCGCCCGGGGCACTGAAGCTTTCTTT.

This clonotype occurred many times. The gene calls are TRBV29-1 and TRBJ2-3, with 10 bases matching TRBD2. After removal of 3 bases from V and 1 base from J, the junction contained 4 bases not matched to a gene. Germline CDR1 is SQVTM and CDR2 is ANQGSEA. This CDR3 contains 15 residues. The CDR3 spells CSVDLAGARTDTQYF. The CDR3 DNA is TGCAGCGTTGACCTAGCGGGGGCCCGCACAGATACGCAGTATTTT.

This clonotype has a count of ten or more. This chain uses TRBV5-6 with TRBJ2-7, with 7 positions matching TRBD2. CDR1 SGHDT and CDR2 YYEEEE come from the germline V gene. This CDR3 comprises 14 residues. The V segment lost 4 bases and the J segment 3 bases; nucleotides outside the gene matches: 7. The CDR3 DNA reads TGTGCCAGCAGCGCCGGGAGGCCCCACTACGAGCAGTACTTC. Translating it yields CASSAGRPHYEQYF.

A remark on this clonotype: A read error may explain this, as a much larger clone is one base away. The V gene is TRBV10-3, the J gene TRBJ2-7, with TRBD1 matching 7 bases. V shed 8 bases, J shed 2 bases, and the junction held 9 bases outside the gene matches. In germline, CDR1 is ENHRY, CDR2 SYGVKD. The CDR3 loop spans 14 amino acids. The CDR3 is CAILWWTGTYEQYF. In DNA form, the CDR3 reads TGTGCCATCCTTTGGTGGACAGGCACCTACGAGCAGTACTTC.

CDR3 in DNA: TGTGCCAGCAGTTACTCGAGCGGGGGGGCGTCCTATAATTCACCCCTCCACTTT. Translated, it gives CASSYSSGGASYNSPLHF. This chain uses TRBV6-5 with TRBJ1-6; perhaps TRBD1 as D (6 bases). Per the germline V gene, CDR1 is MNHEY and CDR2 is SVGAGI. With 0 bases removed from V and 1 base from J, the gap between germline ends came to 13 bases. CDR3 length equals 18 residues.

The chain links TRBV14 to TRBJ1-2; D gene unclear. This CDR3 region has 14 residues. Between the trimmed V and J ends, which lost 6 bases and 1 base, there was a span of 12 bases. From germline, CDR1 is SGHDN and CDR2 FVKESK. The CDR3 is CASSNQTFNYGYTF. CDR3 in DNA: TGTGCCAGCAGTAACCAAACTTTTAACTATGGCTACACCTTC.

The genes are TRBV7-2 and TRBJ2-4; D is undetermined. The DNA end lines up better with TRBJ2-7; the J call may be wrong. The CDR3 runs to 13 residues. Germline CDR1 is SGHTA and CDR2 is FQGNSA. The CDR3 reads CASSVRSAYEQYF. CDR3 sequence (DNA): TGTGCCAGCAGCGTCCGGTCAGCCTACGAGCAGTACTTC.